This T cell receptor beta chain derives from a study of blood T cells in healthy people across ages. About the research overall: Capture via template switching afforded approximately one barcoded beta molecule per two T cells.

Study findings and constraints: Long-lived donors exceeded aged donors in naive CD4+ cells and diversity. Nothing was known about donor CMV status, and this possibly confounded expanded clonotype changes.

The second PCR ran roughly 6 to 11 cycles with a sample-barcoded 5' primer and J-beta primers. TCRdb passed the 5' RACE reads through MiXCR, listing each CDR3 protein once. Of around 1,800,000 distinct CDR3 sequences listed, more than 35% are singletons. This clonotype came up once. What it recognizes is unknown. Germline CDR1 and CDR2: SGHTA and FQGNSA. The V and J ends lost 5 bases and 4 bases, in that order; junction bases with no gene match: 8. This CDR3 comprises 16 residues. The gene calls are TRBV7-2 and TRBJ1-2; TRBD1 matches 12 bases. The TCR sequence derives from a human donor in good health. The sample taken for sequencing was blood. In DNA form, the CDR3 reads TGTGCCAGCAGCCCGGCGGGGACAGGGGGCTCCTATGGCTACACCTTC. This translates into CASSPAGTGGSYGYTF.